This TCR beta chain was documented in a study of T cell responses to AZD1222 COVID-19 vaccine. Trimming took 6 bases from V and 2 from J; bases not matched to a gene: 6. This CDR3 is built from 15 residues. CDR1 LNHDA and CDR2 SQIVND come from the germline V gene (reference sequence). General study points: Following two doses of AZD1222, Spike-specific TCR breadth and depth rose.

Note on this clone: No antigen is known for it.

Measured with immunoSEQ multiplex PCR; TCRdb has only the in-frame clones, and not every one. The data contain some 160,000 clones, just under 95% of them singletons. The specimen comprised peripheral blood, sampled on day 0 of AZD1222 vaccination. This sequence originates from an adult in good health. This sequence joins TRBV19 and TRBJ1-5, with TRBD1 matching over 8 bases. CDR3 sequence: CASSNMDRGNQPQHF. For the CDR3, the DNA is TGTGCCAGTAGCAACATGGACAGGGGCAATCAGCCCCAGCATTTT.